This is a list of T cell receptor beta chains from one sample in a study of blood T cell repertoires in COVID-19. Generated by immunoSEQ multiplex PCR, the TCRdb table keeps only in-frame clones and is missing some. Among 330,000 or so clones listed, around nine tenths were seen once. The material sequenced was PBMCs or T cells enriched from blood (not recorded which). Source of these receptors: a woman in her twenties or thirties who had been exposed to COVID-19. CDR3s include the opening cysteine and the closing phenylalanine or tryptophan. Fields, in order: clone size, D gene, V gene, J gene, CDR3 DNA, CDR3 protein. The D gene is left open where the match is weak. Expanded clones are given a class, and other clones once, few, many or no size at all.

size: NA; D: NA; V: TRBV27; J: TRBJ2-1; DNA: TGTGCCAGCAGCCTAGGTAACGAGCAGTTCTTC; CDR3: CASSLGNEQFF
size: NA; D: NA; V: TRBV5-4; J: TRBJ1-1; DNA: TGTGCCAGCAGCTTGGGCGGGTTGAACACTGAAGCTTTCTTT; CDR3: CASSLGGLNTEAFF
size: NA; D: TRBD1; V: TRBV7-9; J: TRBJ1-5; DNA: TGTGCCAGCAGCAGCCGGACAGGACGATCTCAGCCCCAGCATTTT; CDR3: CASSSRTGRSQPQHF
size: NA; D: NA; V: TRBV7-9; J: TRBJ1-2; DNA: TGTGCCAGCAGCCCTGGGGCCGATGCGACCTATGGCTACACCTTC; CDR3: CASSPGADATYGYTF
size: NA; D: NA; V: TRBV6-5; J: TRBJ2-2; DNA: TGTGCCACCCACAGGGAGACCGGGGAGCTGTTTTTT; CDR3: CATHRETGELFF
size: NA; D: NA; V: TRBV7-8; J: TRBJ1-2; DNA: TGTGCCAGCACCCCAGGGCAGGGCATCTATGGCTACACCTTC; CDR3: CASTPGQGIYGYTF
size: NA; D: TRBD2; V: TRBV29-1; J: TRBJ2-3; DNA: TGCAGCGTTGGTCGGGGGGTAGCGGGCCGCACAGATACGCAGTATTTT; CDR3: CSVGRGVAGRTDTQYF
size: NA; D: NA; V: TRBV5-8; J: TRBJ2-1; DNA: TGTGCCAGCAGCCCCGGTATTGGTGAGCAGTTCTTC; CDR3: CASSPGIGEQFF
size: NA; D: NA; V: TRBV21-1; J: TRBJ2-3; DNA: TGTGCCAGCAGCACCGATAGCGGGAGAGGCGGCACAGATACGCAGTATTTT; CDR3: CASSTDSGRGGTDTQYF
size: NA; D: NA; V: TRBV5-5; J: TRBJ2-3; DNA: TGTGCCAGCAGCTCAGGGACTGGCGGCACAGATACGCAGTATTTT; CDR3: CASSSGTGGTDTQYF
size: NA; D: TRBD2; V: TRBV11-3; J: TRBJ2-1; DNA: TGTGCCAGCAGCTTTAGGACTAGCGCACAGACCTACAATGAGCAGTTCTTC; CDR3: CASSFRTSAQTYNEQFF
size: NA; D: NA; V: TRBV2; J: TRBJ1-1; DNA: TGTGCCAGCAGTAAGAAAATCGAGGCTTTCTTT; CDR3: CASSKKIEAFF
size: NA; D: TRBD1; V: TRBV29-1; J: TRBJ2-2; DNA: TGCAGCGTACAGGGGGACACCGGGGAGCTGTTTTTT; CDR3: CSVQGDTGELFF
size: NA; D: NA; V: TRBV2; J: TRBJ1-1; DNA: TGTGCCAGCAGTGAAGCTCGACAGAAAAACACTGAAGCTTTCTTT; CDR3: CASSEARQKNTEAFF
size: NA; D: TRBD1; V: TRBV19; J: TRBJ1-5; DNA: TGTGCCAGTAGTATCCTGGGACAGGGGGTATCTCAGCCCCAGCATTTT; CDR3: CASSILGQGVSQPQHF
size: many; D: TRBD2; V: TRBV10-2; J: TRBJ2-7; DNA: TGCGCCAGCAGAATAGCGGGGGGATCGAACGAGCAGTACTTC; CDR3: CASRIAGGSNEQYF
size: NA; D: TRBD1; V: TRBV5-4; J: TRBJ2-7; DNA: TGTGCCAGCAGCTTGGGGGGCCCTTCTGCCGGGACAGCGTTGTGGGAGCAGTACTTC; CDR3: CASSLGGPSAGTALWEQYF
size: NA; D: NA; V: TRBV7-9; J: TRBJ2-6; DNA: TGTGCCAGCAGTCTCCGGGAAGCTGGGGCCAACGTCCTGACTTTC; CDR3: CASSLREAGANVLTF
size: NA; D: NA; V: TRBV5-1; J: TRBJ1-3; DNA: TGCGCCAGCAGCTTGCGCGGGGGCTCTGGAAACACCATATATTTT; CDR3: CASSLRGGSGNTIYF
size: NA; D: NA; V: TRBV30; J: TRBJ2-7; DNA: TGTGCCTGGAGTGTATATTCCAGAAAACGGGAAGAGCAGTACTTC; CDR3: CAWSVYSRKREEQYF
size: NA; D: TRBD1; V: TRBV28; J: TRBJ1-2; DNA: TGTGCCAGCAGTTTCGAGGGGACAGGGAGACTCTATGGCTACACCTTC; CDR3: CASSFEGTGRLYGYTF
size: NA; D: TRBD2; V: TRBV27; J: TRBJ2-1; DNA: TGTGCCAGCACCGTTAGACTAGCGGGAGGCCAGAATGAGCAGTTCTTC; CDR3: CASTVRLAGGQNEQFF
size: NA; D: TRBD2; V: TRBV5-6; J: TRBJ2-7; DNA: TGTGCCAGCAGCTTGGCGGGGAGGGCCTCCGATTACGAGCAGTACTTC; CDR3: CASSLAGRASDYEQYF
size: NA; D: TRBD1; V: TRBV19; J: TRBJ2-7; DNA: TGTGCCAGTAGCGCACAGGGGGTCCCCTCCGAGCAGTACTTC; CDR3: CASSAQGVPSEQYF
size: NA; D: TRBD2; V: TRBV10-3; J: TRBJ2-3; DNA: TGTGCCATCCAGCGGGAGGGCCCGAAAGATACGCAGTATTTT; CDR3: CAIQREGPKDTQYF
size: NA; D: TRBD1; V: TRBV29-1; J: TRBJ1-1; DNA: TGCAGCGTTGTCGGAGGGGGCCGCACTGAAGCTTTCTTT; CDR3: CSVVGGGRTEAFF
size: NA; D: NA; V: TRBV4-1; J: TRBJ2-3; DNA: TGCGCCAGCAGCCAAGATCAAGCGGGGACACCCACAGATACGCAGTATTTT; CDR3: CASSQDQAGTPTDTQYF